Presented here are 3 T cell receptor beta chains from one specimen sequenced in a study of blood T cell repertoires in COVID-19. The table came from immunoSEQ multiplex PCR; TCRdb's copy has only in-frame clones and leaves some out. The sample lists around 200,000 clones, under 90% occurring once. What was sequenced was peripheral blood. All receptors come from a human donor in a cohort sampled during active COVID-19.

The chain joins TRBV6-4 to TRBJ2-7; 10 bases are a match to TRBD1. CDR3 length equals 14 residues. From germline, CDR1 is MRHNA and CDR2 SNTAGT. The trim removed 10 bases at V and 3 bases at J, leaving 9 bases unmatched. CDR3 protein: CATRRQGAIYEQYF. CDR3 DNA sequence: TGTGCCACCAGAAGACAGGGGGCAATCTACGAGCAGTACTTC.

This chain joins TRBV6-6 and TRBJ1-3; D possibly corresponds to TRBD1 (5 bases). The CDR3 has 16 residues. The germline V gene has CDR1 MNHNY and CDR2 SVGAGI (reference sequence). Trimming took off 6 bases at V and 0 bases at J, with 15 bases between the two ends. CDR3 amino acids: CASSGHTITSGNTIYF. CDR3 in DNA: TGTGCCAGCAGCGGACACACAATAACCTCTGGAAACACCATATATTTT.

The CDR3 sequence is CASSLGGQDIQYF. The DNA for the CDR3 is TGTGCCAGCAGCTTAGGGGGTCAGGACATTCAGTACTTC. This rearrangement joins TRBV13 to TRBJ2-4; D gene unclear. With 0 bases removed from V and 8 bases from J, the gap between germline ends came to 8 bases. This CDR3 is built from 13 residues. CDR1 and CDR2 from the germline V gene are PRHDT and FYEKMQ (reference sequence). Full variable domain (rest looked up from reference TRBV13 and TRBJ2-4): AAGVIQSPRHLIKEKRETATLKCYPIPRHDTVYWYQQGPGQDPQFLISFYEKMQSDKGSIPDRFSAQQFSDYHSELNMSSLELGDSALYFCASSLGGQDIQYFGAGTRLSVL.